Shown below are 26 T cell receptor beta chains from a single sample sequenced in a study of T cell repertoires in cytomegalovirus infection. Which antigens these TCRs recognize remains unknown. MiXCR was run by TCRdb on the reads, yielding one entry per CDR3 protein. The sample includes 250,000 to 400,000 distinct CDR3 sequences, roughly 25% of them seen just once. The material was cultured PBMCs, obtained from culture after CMV antigen stimulation. These receptor sequences come from a human donor in good health (CMV status not recorded). Some clones in this sample may be carry-over from other donors' samples.

This clonotype has a handful of counts. The chain carries TRBV19 and TRBJ1-2, with D unresolved. There are 15 residues in the CDR3. CDR1 and CDR2 (germline): LNHDA, SQIVND (reference sequence). Trimming cost V 5 bases and J 4 bases, with 17 bases left between them. The CDR3 bases are TGTGCCAGTAGTTCCCCCCAAAGGGCCAGCTATGGCTACACCTTC. It encodes CASSSPQRASYGYTF.

The chain recombines TRBV4-1 with TRBJ2-7; D is unresolved. This CDR3 comprises 15 residues. Per the germline V gene, CDR1 is MGHRA and CDR2 is YSYEKL. Trimming shortened V by 1 base and J by 3 bases, and 13 bases separated the two germline ends. The CDR3 DNA reads TGCGCCAGCAGCCAAGTTGGCCCCCTCCTCTACGAGCAGTACTTC. It codes for CASSQVGPLLYEQYF.

This clonotype was found a few times. This rearrangement joins TRBV6-1 to TRBJ2-7; 7 nucleotides agree with TRBD1. This CDR3 has 14 residues. The germline gives CDR1 MNHNS, CDR2 SASEGT. V shed 6 bases and J 4 bases; nucleotides not matched to a gene: 9. In DNA form, the CDR3 reads TGTGCCAGCAGACCCAGCGGACAGGCGTACGAGCAGTACTTC. Its protein product is CASRPSGQAYEQYF.

This clonotype was seen a single time. The chain combines TRBV10-2 with TRBJ2-5; D is undetermined. The germline V gene has CDR1 WSHSY and CDR2 SAAADI. This CDR3 is built from 15 residues. V was pared by 1 base and J by 5 bases, with 14 bases between. This CDR3 reads CASSEWATRTETQYF. Here the CDR3 DNA reads TGCGCCAGCAGTGAGTGGGCGACCAGGACGGAGACCCAGTACTTC.

The rearrangement joins TRBV12-3 or TRBV12-4 to TRBJ1-4; D not resolved. The CDR3 length is 14 residues. The V end was cut by 3 bases, the J end by 8 bases, with 13 bases between. CDR3 sequence: CASSFPPPGEKLFF. For the CDR3, the DNA is TGTGCCAGCAGTTTCCCTCCCCCGGGGGAAAAACTGTTTTTT.

V gene TRBV6-2 or TRBV6-3 combines with J gene TRBJ2-3, with D possibly being TRBD2 (5 bases). Germline-derived CDR1 and CDR2 are MNHEY and SVGEGT. The V end lost 5 bases, the J end lost 4 bases, and 16 bases lay between the germline ends. This CDR3 has 15 amino acids. The CDR3 loop reads CASSPRGGVADTQYF. Here the CDR3 DNA reads TGTGCCAGCAGTCCACGAGGAGGTGTCGCAGATACGCAGTATTTT.

The gene calls are TRBV12-5 and TRBJ2-1, with 7 nucleotides matching TRBD1. The germline CDR1 and CDR2 sequences are LGHNT and FRNRAP. Trimming cost V 2 bases and J 0 bases; bases outside gene matches: 7. The CDR3 sequence is 17 residues long. CDR3 loop: CASGLSPGQSSYNEQFF. The CDR3 region has the DNA TGTGCTAGTGGTTTGTCTCCGGGACAGAGCTCCTACAATGAGCAGTTCTTC.

This rearrangement joins TRBV27 to TRBJ2-1; TRBD2 matches at 8 bases. CDR1 and CDR2 from the germline V gene are MNHEY and SMNVEV (reference sequence). This CDR3 has 16 residues. J gave up 0 bases and V 7 bases, and 8 bases lay outside the gene matches. The CDR3 region is CASKRGGPSSYNEQFF. The CDR3 DNA reads TGTGCCAGCAAACGGGGGGGACCCAGCTCCTACAATGAGCAGTTCTTC.

This clonotype was counted only a few times. This chain uses TRBV7-9 with TRBJ2-3; 8 nucleotides agree with TRBD1. CDR1 is SEHNR and CDR2 is FQNEAQ in the germline V gene (reference sequence). The length of the CDR3 is 15 residues. V lost 4 bases and J lost 0; bases outside the gene matches: 3. The CDR3 protein is CASSSDRASTDTQYF. The CDR3, as DNA: TGTGCCAGCAGCTCGGACAGGGCTAGCACAGATACGCAGTATTTT.

The sample holds a few counts of this clonotype. The CDR3 DNA reads as TGTGCCAGCAGCTTACTAGCGGACTACAATGAGCAGTTCTTC. Residues: CASSLLADYNEQFF. V usage is TRBV11-2 and J usage is TRBJ2-1; 7 positions match TRBD2. This CDR3 has 14 residues. V shed 2 bases and J 3 bases; nucleotides not matched to a gene: 1. The V gene's germline CDR1 is SGHAT and CDR2 FQNNGV.

On this clonotype itself: A much larger clone differs from this one at a single base, so this may be a read error. This chain connects TRBV11-3 to TRBJ2-1; 15 bases map to TRBD2. Germline values: CDR1 SGHNT, CDR2 YENEEA. The CDR3 is 20 amino acids. CDR3 coding DNA: TGTGCCAACAGCTCCTTAAATCGGTGGACTAGCGGGAGGGTTGCGAATGAGCAGTTCTTC. Protein sequence: CANSSLNRWTSGRVANEQFF. The full variable domain, its missing parts supplied by reference TRBV11-3 and TRBJ2-1, is EAGVVQSPRYKIIEKKQPVAFWCNPISGHNTLYWYLQNLGQGPELLIRYENEEAVDDSQLPKDRFSAERLKGVDSTLKIQPAELGDSAVYLCANSSLNRWTSGRVANEQFFGPGTRLTVL.

The rearrangement uses TRBV7-2 and TRBJ1-5, with a weak D call TRBD1 (6 bases). V was trimmed by 5 bases and J by 2 bases, leaving 19 bases between them. Germline V gene lookup returns CDR1 SGHTA and CDR2 FQGNSA. The CDR3 covers 17 residues. CDR3 sequence reads: CASSRTDSTRGNQPQHF. In nucleotides, the CDR3 is TGTGCCAGCAGCCGGACGGACAGTACCAGAGGCAATCAGCCCCAGCATTTT. The entire variable domain, with the rest obtained from reference TRBV7-2 and TRBJ1-5, is as follows: GAGVSQSPSNKVTEKGKDVELRCDPISGHTALYWYRQSLGQGLEFLIYFQGNSAPDKSGLPSDRFSAERTGGSVSTLTIQRTQQEDSAVYLCASSRTDSTRGNQPQHFGDGTRLSIL.

The gene calls are TRBV4-1 and TRBJ1-1; the D gene is possibly TRBD1 (5 bases). V lost 2 bases and J 6 bases, leaving 13 bases between the germline ends. Looked up from germline, CDR1 is MGHRA and CDR2 is YSYEKL. The CDR3 has 14 amino acids. CDR3 amino acids: CASSQPQGRAEAFF. DNA of the CDR3: TGCGCCAGCAGCCAACCTCAGGGACGAGCTGAAGCTTTCTTT.

By proportion, this clonotype is medium-sized. The chain combines TRBV7-2 with TRBJ1-5; D is possibly TRBD1 (5 bases). V shed 2 bases and J shed 6 bases, with 11 bases lying between them. This CDR3 comprises 14 residues. Germline-derived CDR1 and CDR2 are SGHTA and FQGNSA. DNA of the CDR3: TGTGCCAGCAGCTTACAGCAGGGCGGTCAGCCCCAGCATTTT. This codes for CASSLQQGGQPQHF.

Notes on this clonotype: At one end, the junction sequence differs from germline, possibly due to a read error. V usage is TRBV27 and J usage is TRBJ2-1; perhaps TRBD2 as D (6 bases). Per the germline V gene, CDR1 is MNHEY and CDR2 is SMNVEV (reference sequence). The CDR3 consists of 14 residues. The CDR3 is CASSSSLARGPQIF. CDR3 DNA sequence: TGTGCCAGCAGTTCCTCCTTGGCGCGGGGCCCACAGATCTTC.

This clonotype was recorded a few times. This chain uses TRBV20-1 with TRBJ2-7; TRBD2 agrees at 8 bases. Germline V gives CDR1 DFQATT, CDR2 SNEGSKA (reference sequence). This CDR3 contains 13 residues. The trim removed 6 bases at V and 2 bases at J, leaving 6 bases unmatched. CDR3 sequence (DNA): TGCAGTGCCGCGGTAGCGGGGACCTACGAGCAGTACGTC. Protein: CSAAVAGTYEQYV.

This clonotype showed up just once. V is TRBV12-3 or TRBV12-4 and J is TRBJ1-2, with D possibly matching TRBD1 (5 bases). CDR3 size: 11 residues. With 5 bases removed from V and 10 bases from J, the gap between germline ends came to 11 bases. Here the CDR3 DNA reads TGTGCCAGCAGTGCAGGGTTGGACTACACCTTC. It specifies CASSAGLDYTF.

J is TRBJ1-2 and V is TRBV6-8; no firm D call. Germline values: CDR1 MNHGY, CDR2 SAAAGT. The CDR3 runs 12 residues. Trimming stripped 2 bases from V and 8 bases from J, with 9 bases between. CDR3 sequence (DNA): TGTGCCAGCAGTTACGGCTTGGGGGGCTACACCTTC. Translation gives CASSYGLGGYTF.

This chain connects TRBV3-1 to TRBJ1-1; D remains ambiguous. Germline CDR1 LGHDT, CDR2 YNNKEL (reference sequence). V was cut by 4 bases and J by 1 base, with 13 bases left in between. The CDR3 sequence is 15 residues long. CDR3 sequence (DNA): TGTGCCAGCAGCCGACCGGGGATTTGGAACACTGAAGCTTTCTTT. Protein: CASSRPGIWNTEAFF.

This clonotype was counted a few times. The rearrangement uses TRBV29-1 and TRBJ2-2; TRBD2 aligns across 9 bases. The V and J ends lost 5 bases and 4 bases, in that order; junction bases with no gene match: 11. The CDR3 extends over 16 amino acids. Germline CDR1 and CDR2: SQVTM and ANQGSEA. The CDR3 reads CSVTGAGGPVTGELFF. The CDR3 DNA reads as TGCAGCGTTACGGGGGCGGGAGGGCCCGTCACCGGGGAGCTGTTTTTT.

The chain couples TRBV20-1 to TRBJ1-5; the match to TRBD1 covers 9 bases. The V gene end was trimmed by 3 bases and the J gene end by 7 bases; junction bases not matched to a gene: 10. The CDR3 loop spans 15 amino acids. From germline, CDR1 is DFQATT and CDR2 SNEGSKA (reference sequence). The CDR3 sequence is CSASIEGTGRQPQHF. Here the CDR3 DNA reads TGCAGTGCTAGTATCGAGGGGACAGGGAGGCAGCCCCAGCATTTT.

The chain employs TRBV20-1 and TRBJ1-2; D gene uncertain. The CDR3 consists of 14 residues. Germline CDR1 is DFQATT and CDR2 is SNEGSKA (reference sequence). The germline V and J ends were trimmed by 3 bases and 3 bases, with 14 bases remaining between them. As DNA, the CDR3 is TGCAGTGCTAGTCCGGACGGATTTTACTATGGCTACACCTTC. As protein: CSASPDGFYYGYTF.

The chain is built from TRBV7-2 and TRBJ1-1; D is perhaps TRBD1 (5 bases). V lost 4 bases and J 4 bases, leaving 16 bases between the germline ends. This CDR3 is 15 amino acids long. From germline, CDR1 is SGHTA and CDR2 FQGNSA. The CDR3, as DNA: TGTGCCAGCAGCTCGAACGCAGGGTCAGGCACTGAAGCTTTCTTT. As protein: CASSSNAGSGTEAFF.

This clonotype was seen at least ten times. This rearrangement joins TRBV7-8 to TRBJ2-3, with 14 bases aligning to TRBD2. The CDR3 is made up of 18 amino acids. The J segment lost 0 bases and the V segment lost 1 base, leaving 3 bases of the junction unmatched. Germline V lookup: CDR1 SGHVS, CDR2 FQNEAQ. The CDR3 reads CASSLVGTSGGSTDTQYF. The CDR3 DNA sequence: TGTGCCAGCAGCTTAGTCGGGACTAGCGGGGGTAGCACAGATACGCAGTATTTT.

The CDR3 sequence is CASSLGLIEGDTQYF. Here the CDR3 DNA reads TGTGCCAGCAGCTTAGGGTTAATCGAGGGAGATACGCAGTATTTT. V gene TRBV13 combines with J gene TRBJ2-3; a possible D gene is TRBD2 (5 bases). The CDR3 extends over 15 amino acids. V lost 0 bases, J lost 5 bases, and 12 bases lay in between. CDR1 and CDR2 from the germline V gene are PRHDT and FYEKMQ (reference sequence).

There are a few counts of this clonotype. V usage is TRBV7-2 and J usage is TRBJ2-5, with 9 positions matching TRBD2. Germline CDR1 is SGHTA and CDR2 is FQGNSA. This CDR3 contains 18 residues. With 4 bases clipped from V and 3 bases from J, the junction kept 15 bases outside the gene matches. CDR3 nucleotide sequence: TGTGCCAGCAGCTCCCCCCCAGGCGGGAGGGCCTTGGAAGAGACCCAGTACTTC. This sequence encodes CASSSPPGGRALEETQYF.